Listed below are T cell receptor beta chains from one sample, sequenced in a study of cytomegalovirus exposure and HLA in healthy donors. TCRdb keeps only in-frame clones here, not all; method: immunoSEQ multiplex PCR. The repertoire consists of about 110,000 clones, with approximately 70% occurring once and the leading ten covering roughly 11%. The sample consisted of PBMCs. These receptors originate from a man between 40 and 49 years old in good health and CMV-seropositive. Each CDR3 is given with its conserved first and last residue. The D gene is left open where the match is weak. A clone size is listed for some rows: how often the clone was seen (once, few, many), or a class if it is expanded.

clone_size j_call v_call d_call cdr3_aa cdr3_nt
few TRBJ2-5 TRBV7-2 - CASSLAGLARETQYF TGTGCCAGCAGCTTAGCGGGCCTAGCGAGAGAGACCCAGTACTTC
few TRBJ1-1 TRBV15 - CATSREKIGVGTEAFF TGTGCCACCAGCAGAGAGAAAATCGGGGTGGGAACTGAAGCTTTCTTT
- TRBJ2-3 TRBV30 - CAWSLGGRSTDTQYF TGTGCCTGGAGTCTGGGGGGGCGAAGCACAGATACGCAGTATTTT
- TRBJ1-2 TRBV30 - CAWSVGSGVGGYTF TGTGCCTGGAGTGTAGGGTCAGGGGTTGGTGGCTACACCTTC
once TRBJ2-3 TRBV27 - CASIPQSSTDTQYF TGTGCCAGCATTCCTCAGTCTAGCACAGATACGCAGTATTTT
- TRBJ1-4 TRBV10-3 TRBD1 CAISTGTGQNEKLFF TGTGCCATCAGTACCGGGACAGGACAGAATGAAAAACTGTTTTTT
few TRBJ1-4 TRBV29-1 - CSVAGGEKLFF TGCAGCGTTGCAGGTGGGGAAAAACTGTTTTTT
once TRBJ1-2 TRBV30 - CAWTRTEYGYTF TGTGCCTGGACCCGGACAGAATATGGCTACACCTTC
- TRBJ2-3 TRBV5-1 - CASSNPGGDTQYF TGCGCCAGCTCCAACCCTGGGGGGGATACGCAGTATTTT
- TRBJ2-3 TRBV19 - CASSWQADTQYF TGTGCCAGTAGTTGGCAGGCGGATACGCAGTATTTT
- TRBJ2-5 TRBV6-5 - CASSYTGVETQYF TGTGCCAGCAGTTACACCGGGGTGGAGACCCAGTACTTC
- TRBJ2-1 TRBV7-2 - CASAGSEQFF TGTGCCAGCGCTGGGAGTGAGCAGTTCTTC
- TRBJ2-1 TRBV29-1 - CSVESRGAYNEQFF TGCAGCGTTGAATCCAGGGGGGCATACAATGAGCAGTTCTTC
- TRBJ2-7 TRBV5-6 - CASSLEGQGYEQYF TGTGCCAGCAGCTTGGAAGGGCAGGGCTACGAGCAGTACTTC
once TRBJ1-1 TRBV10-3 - CAISAGETEAFF TGTGCCATCAGTGCTGGGGAGACTGAAGCTTTCTTT
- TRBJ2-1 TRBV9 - CASSVANPPDEQFF TGTGCCAGCAGCGTAGCTAACCCGCCCGATGAGCAGTTCTTC
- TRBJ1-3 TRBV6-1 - CASSERWAGAGNTIYF TGTGCCAGCAGTGAACGTTGGGCAGGGGCTGGAAACACCATATATTTT
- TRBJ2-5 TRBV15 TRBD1 CATSRDRGLGETQYF TGTGCCACCAGCAGAGACAGGGGGCTGGGGGAGACCCAGTACTTC
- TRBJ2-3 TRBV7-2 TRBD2 CASSLELAGATDTQYF TGTGCCAGCAGCTTAGAACTAGCGGGAGCCACAGATACGCAGTATTTT
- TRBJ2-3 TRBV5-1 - CASSLDTGSTDTQYF TGCGCCAGCAGCTTGGATACAGGAAGCACAGATACGCAGTATTTT
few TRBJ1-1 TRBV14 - CASSADYKEAFF TGTGCCAGCAGCGCGGACTACAAGGAAGCTTTCTTT
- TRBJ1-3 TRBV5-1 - CASSSTGYSGNTIYF TGCGCCAGCAGCTCCACAGGGTATTCTGGAAACACCATATATTTT
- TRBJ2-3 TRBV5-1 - CASSLAATGRTDTQYF TGCGCCAGCAGCTTGGCAGCGACAGGACGCACAGATACGCAGTATTTT
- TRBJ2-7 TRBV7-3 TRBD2 CASSLTASGLAGYEQYF TGTGCCAGCAGCTTAACGGCGTCGGGACTAGCGGGCTACGAGCAGTACTTC
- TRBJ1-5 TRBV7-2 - CASSFGSGDKRQHF TGTGCCAGCAGCTTTGGTTCCGGGGACAAAAGGCAGCATTTT
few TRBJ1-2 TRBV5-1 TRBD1 CASRFGTDYYGYTF TGCGCCAGCAGGTTCGGGACAGACTACTATGGCTACACCTTC
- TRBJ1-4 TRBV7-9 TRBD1 CASSGQGAIEKLFF TGTGCCAGCAGCGGACAGGGGGCGATTGAAAAACTGTTTTTT
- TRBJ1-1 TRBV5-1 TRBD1 CASSLTGDGTEAFF TGCGCCAGCAGCTTGACAGGGGACGGGACTGAAGCTTTCTTT
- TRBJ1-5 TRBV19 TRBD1 CASSIDAHTDRANQPQHF TGTGCCAGTAGTATAGATGCACATACGGACAGGGCAAATCAGCCCCAGCATTTT
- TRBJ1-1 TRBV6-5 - CASSLDRNTEAFF TGTGCCAGCAGCCTAGACAGGAACACTGAAGCTTTCTTT
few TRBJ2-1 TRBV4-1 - CAASAENNEQFF TGCGCAGCCTCGGCGGAGAACAATGAGCAGTTCTTC
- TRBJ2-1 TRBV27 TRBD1 CASSYPTGGSYNEQFF TGTGCCAGCAGTTATCCGACAGGGGGCTCCTACAATGAGCAGTTCTTC
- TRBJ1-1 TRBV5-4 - CASSQQGNTEAFF TGTGCCAGCAGCCAACAGGGAAACACTGAAGCTTTCTTT
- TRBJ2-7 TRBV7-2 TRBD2 CASSLIPTSSYYEQYF TGTGCCAGCAGCTTAATCCCGACTAGCTCTTACTACGAGCAGTACTTC
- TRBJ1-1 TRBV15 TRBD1 CATRGTQDRATEAFF TGTGCCACCAGAGGTACGCAGGACAGGGCCACTGAAGCTTTCTTT
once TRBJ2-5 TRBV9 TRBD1 CASSVTGGRETQYF TGTGCCAGCAGCGTGACAGGGGGCCGAGAGACCCAGTACTTC
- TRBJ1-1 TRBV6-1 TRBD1 CASSEQGARDTEAFF TGTGCCAGCAGCGAACAGGGGGCGCGGGATACTGAAGCTTTCTTT
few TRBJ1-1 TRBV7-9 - CASSLVRSTPNTEAFF TGTGCCAGCAGCTTAGTACGGAGTACTCCGAACACTGAAGCTTTCTTT
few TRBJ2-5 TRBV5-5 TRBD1 CASSLSGQGFFPQYF TGTGCCAGCAGCTTGTCCGGACAGGGGTTTTTCCCCCAGTACTTC
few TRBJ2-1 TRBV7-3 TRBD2 CASSLGLANEQFF TGTGCCAGCAGCTTAGGACTAGCGAATGAGCAGTTCTTC
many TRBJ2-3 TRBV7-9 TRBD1 CASSPRGPDTQYF TGTGCCAGCAGCCCAAGGGGGCCCGATACGCAGTATTTT
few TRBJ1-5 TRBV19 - CASRPGHQPQHF TGTGCCAGTCGCCCGGGTCATCAGCCCCAGCATTTT
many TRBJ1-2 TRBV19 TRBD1 CASSIQGASDGYTF TGTGCCAGTAGTATCCAGGGGGCATCTGATGGCTACACCTTC
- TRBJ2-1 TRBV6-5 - CASSQDKSSYNEQFF TGTGCCAGCAGTCAAGACAAGAGCTCCTACAATGAGCAGTTCTTC
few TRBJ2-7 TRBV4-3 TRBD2 CASSQGREGRYEQYF TGCGCCAGCAGCCAAGGGCGGGAGGGCCGCTACGAGCAGTACTTC
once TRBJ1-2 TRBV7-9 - CASSHFNYGYTF TGTGCCAGCAGCCATTTTAACTATGGCTACACCTTC
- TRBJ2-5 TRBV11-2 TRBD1 CASSLNQGQGPPYF TGTGCCAGCAGCCTAAACCAGGGACAGGGCCCCCCTTACTTC
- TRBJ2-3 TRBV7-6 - CASSIQASTDTQYF TGTGCCAGCAGCATACAGGCTAGCACAGATACGCAGTATTTT
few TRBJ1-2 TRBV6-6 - CASSVREEDYGYTF TGTGCCAGCAGCGTACGGGAGGAGGACTATGGCTACACCTTC
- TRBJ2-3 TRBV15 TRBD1 CATSTGTGTGGTDTQYF TGTGCCACCAGCACGGGGACCGGGACAGGGGGCACAGATACGCAGTATTTT
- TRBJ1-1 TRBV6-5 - CASSYGFVGGYTEAFF TGTGCCAGCAGCTACGGGTTCGTGGGGGGTTACACTGAAGCTTTCTTT
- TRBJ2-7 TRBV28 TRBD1 CASTDRQGSYEQYF TGTGCCAGCACCGACAGACAGGGCTCCTACGAGCAGTACTTC
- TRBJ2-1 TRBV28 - CASSSSSESSYNEQFF TGTGCCAGCAGTTCCTCTAGCGAAAGCTCCTACAATGAGCAGTTCTTC
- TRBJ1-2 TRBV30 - CAWSGQARFARSYGYTF TGTGCCTGGAGTGGCCAGGCCCGATTTGCCCGATCCTATGGCTACACCTTC
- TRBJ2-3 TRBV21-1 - CASSKILAVSTDTQYF TGTGCCAGCAGCAAAATCCTAGCGGTTAGCACAGATACGCAGTATTTT
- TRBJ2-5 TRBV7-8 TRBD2 CASSARGGATQYF TGTGCCAGCAGCGCACGCGGGGGAGCGACCCAGTACTTC
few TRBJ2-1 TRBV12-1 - CASSFVGLADEQFF TGTGCCAGCAGCTTTGTGGGACTAGCGGATGAGCAGTTCTTC